This TCR beta chain derives from a study of blood T cells in healthy people across ages (dated by TCRdb to about 2015). General notes on the study: In model experiments, template switching captured about one uniquely barcoded TCR beta cDNA molecule for every two T cells. To track age-related changes in TCR beta repertoire diversity, the study relied on deep sequencing normalized with unique cDNA molecular identifiers. Donors were grouped into four age groups: young (average about 15 years), middle-aged (about 40), aged (around 56) and long-lived (less than 85). To avoid experimental bias, donors of different ages were randomly spread across the sequencing lanes. Two additional independent replicas of 1 million unique cDNA reads from the same blood draw were analyzed for two donors (one aged 18 to 29 and one aged 80 or older). The full study reports these points: Because donor CMV infection status was unknown, age-related changes in expanded clonotypes were potentially confounded. The percentage of naive T cells measured by flow cytometry correlated strongly with observed TCR beta diversity. Bulk unsorted PBMC profiling prevented conclusive comparison of naive and antigen-experienced compartments. As age increased, observed TCR beta diversity per million T cells dropped in a roughly linear way, and a significant reduction was already evident by age 40. Total diversity estimates from one million sequenced T cells were considered lower bounds and underestimates. Compared with the aged group, more naive CD4+ T cells, fewer expanded clones and increased TCR diversity were shown by the long-lived group, suggesting age selection.

CDR1 and CDR2 are drawn from the germline V gene (reference sequence): LGHDT, YNNKEL. V and J are truncated by 3 bases and 2 bases respectively, leaving an intervening sequence of 14 bases. The CDR3 spans 16 residues, from the cysteine through the phenylalanine. This entry keeps only the CDR3 DNA: 48 bases, framed from base 1. The roughly 42 donors, aged about 6 to 100 years, were systemically healthy Caucasian individuals from Russia. Each donor gave ten milliliters of peripheral blood, drawn into EDTA-treated Vacutainer tubes. Ficoll-Paque density-gradient centrifugation was used to isolate PBMCs, with at least 6.5 million per sample. Total RNA was extracted from PBMCs with Trizol reagent, with at least 5.5 micrograms obtained per sample. Naive CD45RAhigh/CD27high T cell percentages were measured by flow cytometry on a PBMC aliquot from every donor. Note on this clonotype: It has no known antigen specificity. There are no base qualities to consult, and no much larger clone falls within one base.

Libraries were prepared through 5' RACE. Sequenced using an Illumina HiSeq 2500. A second PCR of about 6 to 12 cycles was run with a J-beta primer mix and a sample-barcoded 5' primer. A template-switch 5' adaptor carrying 12 random nucleotides introduced a unique molecular identifier onto each TCR beta cDNA molecule. At least 3 million CDR3-containing paired-end reads were obtained from each sample. All of the RNA was converted into first-strand cDNA using the Mint cDNA synthesis kit, with a TRBC-specific oligonucleotide serving as the primer. After uracil-DNA glycosylase treatment, a first 18-cycle PCR used universal primers M1SS and BC2_uni_R on all cDNA. Per the authors' processing: Normalization of each sample was performed by random selection of 1 million high-quality reads, each carrying a distinct molecular identifier. Reads with shared molecular identifiers were discarded instead of being binned into consensus sequences. MiTCR, set to a Q25 quality threshold and the strictest error-elimination algorithm, was used for CDR3 identification, clonotype clustering and error correction. A nonparametric unseen species model with Euler transformation was used to estimate lower-bound total TCR beta diversity. TCRdb reprocessed the public reads (quality trimming at Q25 with fastp, clone calling with MiXCR) and kept in-frame beta chains. Every entry covers one CDR3 protein and lists the most common genes and DNA from its rows. It is TCRdb's table, rather than the study itself, that gives the V and J calls and clone size. This sample holds roughly 800,000 distinct CDR3 sequences; about 53% were observed only once. The ten largest clones add up to about 42% of the sample.

The chain is encoded by TRBV3-1 joined to TRBJ2-1; TRBD1 is possibly the D segment (5 matching bases). Material for sequencing was blood. This receptor was obtained from a man aged 80 or over in good health. The sequence in DNA is TGTGCCAGCAGCCACCGGCCCCTAGGGGCCTACAATGAGCAGTTCTTC. Translated, this gives CASSHRPLGAYNEQFF.